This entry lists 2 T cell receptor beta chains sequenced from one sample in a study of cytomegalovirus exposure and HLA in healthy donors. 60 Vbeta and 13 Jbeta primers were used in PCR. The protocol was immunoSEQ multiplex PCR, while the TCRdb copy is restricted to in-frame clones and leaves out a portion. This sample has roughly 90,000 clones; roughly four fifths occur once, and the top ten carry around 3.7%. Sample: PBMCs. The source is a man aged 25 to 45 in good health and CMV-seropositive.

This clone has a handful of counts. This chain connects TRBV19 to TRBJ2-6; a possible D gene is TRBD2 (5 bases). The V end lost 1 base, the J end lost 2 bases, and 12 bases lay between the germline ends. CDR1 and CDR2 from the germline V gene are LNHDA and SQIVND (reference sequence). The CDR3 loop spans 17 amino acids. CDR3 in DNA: TGTGCCAGTAGTATAGCAGGCAACGGGGCTGGGGCCAACGTCCTGACTTTC. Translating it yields CASSIAGNGAGANVLTF.

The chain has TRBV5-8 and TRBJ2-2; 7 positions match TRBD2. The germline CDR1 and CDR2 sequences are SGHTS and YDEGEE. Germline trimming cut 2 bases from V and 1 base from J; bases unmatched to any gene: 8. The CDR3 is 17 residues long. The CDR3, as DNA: TGTGCCAGCAGCTTCTCTAGCGGAGCCTTGAACACCGGGGAGCTGTTTTTT. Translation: CASSFSSGALNTGELFF.